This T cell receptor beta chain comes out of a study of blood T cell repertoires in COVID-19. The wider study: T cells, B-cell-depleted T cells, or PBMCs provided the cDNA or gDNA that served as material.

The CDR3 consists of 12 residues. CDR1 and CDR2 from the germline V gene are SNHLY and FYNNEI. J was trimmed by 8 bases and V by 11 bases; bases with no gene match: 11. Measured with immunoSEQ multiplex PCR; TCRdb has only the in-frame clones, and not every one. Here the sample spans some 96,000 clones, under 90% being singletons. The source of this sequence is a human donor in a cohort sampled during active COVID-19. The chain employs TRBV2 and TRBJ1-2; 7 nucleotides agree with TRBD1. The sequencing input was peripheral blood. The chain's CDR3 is CASRQGKDGYTF. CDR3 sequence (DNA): TGTGCCTCAAGACAGGGAAAGGACGGCTACACCTTC.